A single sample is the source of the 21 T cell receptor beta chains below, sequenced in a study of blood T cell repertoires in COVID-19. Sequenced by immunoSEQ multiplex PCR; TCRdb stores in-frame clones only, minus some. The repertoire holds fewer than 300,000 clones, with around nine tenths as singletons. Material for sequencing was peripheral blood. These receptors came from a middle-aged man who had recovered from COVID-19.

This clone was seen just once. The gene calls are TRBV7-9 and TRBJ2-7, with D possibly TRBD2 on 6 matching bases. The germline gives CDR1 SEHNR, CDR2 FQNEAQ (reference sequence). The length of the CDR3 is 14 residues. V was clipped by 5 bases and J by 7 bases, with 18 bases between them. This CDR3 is CASSRTSGLHEQYF. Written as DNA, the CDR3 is TGTGCCAGCAGCAGAACCTCGGGACTTCATGAGCAGTACTTC.

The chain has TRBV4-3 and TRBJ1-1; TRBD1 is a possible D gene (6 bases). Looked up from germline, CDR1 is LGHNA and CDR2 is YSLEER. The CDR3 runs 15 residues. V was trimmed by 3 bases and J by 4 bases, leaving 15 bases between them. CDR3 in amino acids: CASSQDLQGFTEAFF. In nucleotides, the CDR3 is TGCGCCAGCAGCCAGGATTTACAGGGTTTCACTGAAGCTTTCTTT.

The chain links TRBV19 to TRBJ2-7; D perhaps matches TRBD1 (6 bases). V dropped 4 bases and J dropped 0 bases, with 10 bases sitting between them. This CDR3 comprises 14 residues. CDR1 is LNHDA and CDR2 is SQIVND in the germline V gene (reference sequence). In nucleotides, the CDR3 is TGTGCCAGTAGTAGACAGGCCAGCTCCTACGAGCAGTACTTC. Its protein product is CASSRQASSYEQYF. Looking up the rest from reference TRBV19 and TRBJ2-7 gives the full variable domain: DGGITQSPKYLFRKEGQNVTLSCEQNLNHDAMYWYRQDPGQGLRLIYYSQIVNDFQKGDIAEGYSVSREKKESFPLTVTSAQKNPTAFYLCASSRQASSYEQYFGPGTRLTVT.

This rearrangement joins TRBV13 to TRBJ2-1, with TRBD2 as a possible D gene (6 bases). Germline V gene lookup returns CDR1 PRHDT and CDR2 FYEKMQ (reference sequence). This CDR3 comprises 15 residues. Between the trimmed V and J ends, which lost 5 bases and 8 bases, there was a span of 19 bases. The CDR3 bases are TGTGCCAGCAGCCCCGTCGGTGGACTAACGCATGAGCAGTTCTTC. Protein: CASSPVGGLTHEQFF.

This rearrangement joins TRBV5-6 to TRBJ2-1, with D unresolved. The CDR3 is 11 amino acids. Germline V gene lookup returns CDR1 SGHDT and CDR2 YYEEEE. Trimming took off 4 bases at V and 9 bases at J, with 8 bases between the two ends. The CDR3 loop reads CASSLTVEQFF. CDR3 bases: TGTGCCAGCAGCCTAACCGTTGAGCAGTTCTTC.

In DNA, the CDR3 is TGTGCCAGCAGTTACTCTTTTGGAGTAGCGGGAGACTACGAGCAGTACTTC. It translates to CASSYSFGVAGDYEQYF. The J gene is TRBJ2-7, the V gene TRBV6-2 or TRBV6-3, with 9 positions matching TRBD2. The CDR3 is 17 amino acids. The trim removed 0 bases at V and 3 bases at J, leaving 9 bases unmatched. Germline CDR1 and CDR2: MNHEY and SVGEGT.

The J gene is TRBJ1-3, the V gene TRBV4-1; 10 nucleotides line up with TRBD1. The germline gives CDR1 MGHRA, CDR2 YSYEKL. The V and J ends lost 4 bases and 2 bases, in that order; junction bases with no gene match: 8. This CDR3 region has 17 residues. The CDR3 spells CASSPTGGESPGNTIYF. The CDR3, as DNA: TGCGCCAGCAGCCCGACAGGGGGCGAATCTCCTGGAAACACCATATATTTT.

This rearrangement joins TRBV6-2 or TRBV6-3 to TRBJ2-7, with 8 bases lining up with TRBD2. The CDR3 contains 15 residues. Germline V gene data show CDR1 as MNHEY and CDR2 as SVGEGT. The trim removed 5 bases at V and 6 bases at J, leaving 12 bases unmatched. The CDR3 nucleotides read TGTGCCAGCAGTACCAGTGCAGCGGGGGCTGGCGAGCAGTACTTC. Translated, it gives CASSTSAAGAGEQYF.

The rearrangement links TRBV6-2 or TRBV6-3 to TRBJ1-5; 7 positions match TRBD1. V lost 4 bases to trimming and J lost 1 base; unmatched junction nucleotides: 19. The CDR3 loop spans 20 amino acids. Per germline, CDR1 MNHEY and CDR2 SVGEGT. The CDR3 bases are TGTGCCAGCAGTTCTGGACCCTCGGGAGGGGGCATGTGGAGCAATCAGCCCCAGCATTTT. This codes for CASSSGPSGGGMWSNQPQHF.

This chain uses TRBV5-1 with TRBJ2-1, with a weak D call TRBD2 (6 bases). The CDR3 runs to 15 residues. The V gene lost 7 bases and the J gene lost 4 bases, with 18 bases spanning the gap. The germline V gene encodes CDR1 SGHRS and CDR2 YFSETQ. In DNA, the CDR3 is TGCGCCAGCGGCAAAAGCGGGTTCGGTTACAATGAGCAGTTCTTC. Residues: CASGKSGFGYNEQFF.

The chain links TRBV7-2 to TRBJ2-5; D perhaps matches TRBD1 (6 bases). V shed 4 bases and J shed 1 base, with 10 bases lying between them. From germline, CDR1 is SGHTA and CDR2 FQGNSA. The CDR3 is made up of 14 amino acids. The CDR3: CASSSPRGQETQYF. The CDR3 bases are TGTGCCAGCAGCTCCCCCAGGGGCCAAGAGACCCAGTACTTC.

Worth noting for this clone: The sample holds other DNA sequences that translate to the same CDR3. CDR3 amino acids: CATSRAQGGGNTEAFF. The CDR3 DNA reads TGTGCCACCAGCAGGGCACAGGGCGGGGGGAACACTGAAGCTTTCTTT. This chain uses TRBV15 with TRBJ1-1, with a possible D match to TRBD1 (6 bases). Trimming removed 3 bases at V and 1 base at J, with 15 bases between. The V gene's germline CDR1 is LNHNV and CDR2 YYDKDF (reference sequence). The CDR3 is made up of 16 amino acids. Full variable domain (missing parts from reference TRBV15 and TRBJ1-1): DAMVIQNPRYQVTQFGKPVTLSCSQTLNHNVMYWYQQKSSQAPKLLFHYYDKDFNNEADTPDNFQSRRPNTSFCFLDIRSPGLGDTAMYLCATSRAQGGGNTEAFFGQGTRLTVV.

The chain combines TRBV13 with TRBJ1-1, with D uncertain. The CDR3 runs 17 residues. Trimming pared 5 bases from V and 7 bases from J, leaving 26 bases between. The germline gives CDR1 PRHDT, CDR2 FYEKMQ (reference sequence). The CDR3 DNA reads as TGTGCCAGCAGCATAACACGAAACTACCCGAAGGCTGGTGAAGCTTTCTTT. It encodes CASSITRNYPKAGEAFF. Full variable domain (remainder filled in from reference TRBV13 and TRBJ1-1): AAGVIQSPRHLIKEKRETATLKCYPIPRHDTVYWYQQGPGQDPQFLISFYEKMQSDKGSIPDRFSAQQFSDYHSELNMSSLELGDSALYFCASSITRNYPKAGEAFFGQGTRLTVV.

The CDR3 DNA reads TGTGCCATCAGTGACCCGGGACAGGGGGCAGATACGCAGTATTTT. Translation gives CAISDPGQGADTQYF. V is TRBV10-3 and J is TRBJ2-3; 11 nucleotides line up with TRBD1. The CDR3 is made up of 15 amino acids. Germline trimming cut 3 bases from V and 4 bases from J; bases unmatched to any gene: 3. The germline V gene encodes CDR1 ENHRY and CDR2 SYGVKD.

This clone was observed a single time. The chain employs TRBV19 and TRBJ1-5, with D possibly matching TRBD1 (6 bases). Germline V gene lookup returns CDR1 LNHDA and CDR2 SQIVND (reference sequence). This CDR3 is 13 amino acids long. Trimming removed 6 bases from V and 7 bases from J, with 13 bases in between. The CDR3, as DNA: TGTGCCAGTAGCCCAGGGGTCCGGCAGCCCCAGCATTTT. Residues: CASSPGVRQPQHF.

Here the CDR3 reads CASSQDVGTGINEQYF. The CDR3 DNA reads as TGCGCCAGCAGCCAAGATGTCGGGACAGGGATTAACGAGCAGTACTTC. The rearrangement joins TRBV4-3 to TRBJ2-7, with 9 bases lining up with TRBD1. V lost 0 bases and J lost 5; bases outside the gene matches: 8. This CDR3 spans 16 amino acids. Germline V gene sequence: CDR1 LGHNA, CDR2 YSLEER.

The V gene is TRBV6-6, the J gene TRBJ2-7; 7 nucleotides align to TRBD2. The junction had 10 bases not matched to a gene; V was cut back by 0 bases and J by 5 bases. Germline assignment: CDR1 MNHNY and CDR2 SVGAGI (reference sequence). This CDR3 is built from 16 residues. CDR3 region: CASSYSIGGRNDEQYF. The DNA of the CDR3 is TGTGCCAGCAGTTACTCGATTGGCGGGAGAAACGACGAGCAGTACTTC.

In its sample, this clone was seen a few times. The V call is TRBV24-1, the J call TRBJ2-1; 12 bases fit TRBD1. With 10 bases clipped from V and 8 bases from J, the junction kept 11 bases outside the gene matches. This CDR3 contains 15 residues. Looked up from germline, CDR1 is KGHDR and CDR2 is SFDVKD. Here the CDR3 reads CATKEGTGGGYEQFF. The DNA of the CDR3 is TGTGCCACGAAAGAGGGGACAGGGGGCGGCTATGAGCAGTTCTTC.

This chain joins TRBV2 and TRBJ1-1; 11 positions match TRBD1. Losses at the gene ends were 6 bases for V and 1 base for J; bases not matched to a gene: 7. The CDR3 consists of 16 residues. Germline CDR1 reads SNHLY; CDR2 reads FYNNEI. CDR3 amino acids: CASRIGTGGWNTEAFF. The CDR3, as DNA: TGTGCCAGCAGGATAGGGACAGGGGGTTGGAACACTGAAGCTTTCTTT.

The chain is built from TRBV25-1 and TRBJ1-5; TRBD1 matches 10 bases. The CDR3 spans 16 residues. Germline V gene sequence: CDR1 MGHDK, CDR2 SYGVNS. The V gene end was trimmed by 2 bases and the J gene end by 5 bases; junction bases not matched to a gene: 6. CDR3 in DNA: TGTGCCAGCAGTGAACACACCGGGACAGGGGATCAGCCCCAGCATTTT. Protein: CASSEHTGTGDQPQHF.

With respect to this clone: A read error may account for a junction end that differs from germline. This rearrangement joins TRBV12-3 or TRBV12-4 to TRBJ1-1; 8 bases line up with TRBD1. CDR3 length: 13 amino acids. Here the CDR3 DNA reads TGTGCCAGCACCCAAGGACCGGGACAGGAAGGTTTCTTT. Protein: CASTQGPGQEGFF.